The 9 T cell receptor beta chains reported below all come from one sample, sequenced in a study of T-cell reconstitution after alpha-beta-depleted transplantation in children. Unique molecular identifiers were used in preparing the TCRbeta library. TCRdb analysed the PCR reads with MiXCR anew, one entry per CDR3 protein. The sample holds under 400,000 distinct CDR3 sequences, around 20% seen once. This sample comprised PBMCs, mostly from graft donor cells, obtained 180 days after TCRalphabeta/CD19-depleted stem cell transplant. The source of these receptors is a male patient aged 5 to 17 who had a stem cell transplant for acute lymphoblastic leukemia, so the T cells may come from the graft donor.

This clonotype was counted a few times. V is TRBV10-3 and J is TRBJ2-5; 7 nucleotides line up with TRBD1. Germline CDR1 and CDR2: ENHRY and SYGVKD. The CDR3 is made up of 13 amino acids. The junction had 2 bases not matched to a gene; V was cut back by 2 bases and J by 5 bases. CDR3 region: CAISEATGETQYF. The CDR3 DNA follows: TGTGCCATCAGTGAGGCGACAGGGGAGACCCAGTACTTC.

This clonotype was counted between two and nine times. J is TRBJ2-3 and V is TRBV15, with 10 bases identical to TRBD2. This CDR3 has 18 residues. The trim removed 1 base at V and 0 bases at J, leaving 7 bases unmatched. Germline V gene lookup returns CDR1 LNHNV and CDR2 YYDKDF (reference sequence). CDR3 coding DNA: TGTGCCACCAGCAGAGGGACTAGCGGAGCTCCTAGCACAGATACGCAGTATTTT. This encodes CATSRGTSGAPSTDTQYF.

V is TRBV3-1 and J is TRBJ2-7; tentative D call: TRBD2 (7 bases). CDR1 is LGHDT and CDR2 is YNNKEL in the germline V gene (reference sequence). Trimming took off 0 bases at V and 7 bases at J, with 13 bases between the two ends. This CDR3 region has 14 residues. The CDR3 sequence: CASSQERGAREQYF. The CDR3 nucleotides read TGTGCCAGCAGCCAAGAACGGGGGGCGAGAGAGCAGTACTTC.

This clonotype was observed at least ten times. The J gene is TRBJ1-1, the V gene TRBV12-3 or TRBV12-4, with D unresolved. Trimming left V 1 base short and J 7 bases short, with 4 bases between. CDR3 length: 11 amino acids. As DNA, the CDR3 is TGTGCCAGCAGTTTAGAAGGTGAAGCTTTCTTT. Residues: CASSLEGEAFF.

The CDR3 sequence: CASSLLTHTGIGTEAFF. The CDR3 region has the DNA TGTGCCAGCAGTTTATTAACCCACACAGGGATCGGGACTGAAGCTTTCTTT. This chain links TRBV27 with TRBJ1-1; D possibly corresponds to TRBD1 (6 bases). CDR1 and CDR2 from the germline V gene are MNHEY and SMNVEV (reference sequence). The CDR3 covers 17 residues. The V gene lost 1 base and the J gene lost 5 bases, with 20 bases spanning the gap.

This clonotype came up many times. V is TRBV10-3 and J is TRBJ2-7, with 7 bases fitting TRBD2. This CDR3 has 14 amino acids. Germline CDR1 reads ENHRY; CDR2 reads SYGVKD. Trimming took 2 bases from V and 3 from J; bases not matched to a gene: 4. The CDR3 region is CAISEGGRGYEQYF. DNA of the CDR3: TGTGCCATCAGTGAGGGCGGGAGAGGCTACGAGCAGTACTTC.

The genes are TRBV20-1 and TRBJ2-4; D is unresolved. This CDR3 comprises 15 residues. V lost 2 bases and J lost 0, with 11 bases in between. Per the germline V gene, CDR1 is DFQATT and CDR2 is SNEGSKA (reference sequence). The CDR3 DNA sequence: TGCAGTGCTAGACCCCATCCCCTAGCCAAAAACATTCAGTACTTC. This codes for CSARPHPLAKNIQYF.

This clonotype was counted at least ten times. The V and J genes are TRBV12-3 or TRBV12-4 and TRBJ2-1; 16 bases are a match to TRBD2. The CDR3 is 15 residues long. The ends lost 4 bases at V and 7 bases at J; junction bases unmatched: 1. The CDR3 coding sequence is TGTGCCAGCAGTTCGGGACTAGCGGGAGGGAATGAGCAGTTCTTC. It encodes CASSSGLAGGNEQFF.

The chain has TRBV9 and TRBJ2-7, with unresolved D. TRBJ2-1 matches the DNA end more closely, so the J call is doubtful. The CDR3 has 14 residues. Germline assignment: CDR1 SGDLS and CDR2 YYNGEE. The CDR3, as DNA: TGTGCCAGCAGCGTAGATGAATTTGCGTACGAGCAGTTCTTC. Protein sequence: CASSVDEFAYEQFF.